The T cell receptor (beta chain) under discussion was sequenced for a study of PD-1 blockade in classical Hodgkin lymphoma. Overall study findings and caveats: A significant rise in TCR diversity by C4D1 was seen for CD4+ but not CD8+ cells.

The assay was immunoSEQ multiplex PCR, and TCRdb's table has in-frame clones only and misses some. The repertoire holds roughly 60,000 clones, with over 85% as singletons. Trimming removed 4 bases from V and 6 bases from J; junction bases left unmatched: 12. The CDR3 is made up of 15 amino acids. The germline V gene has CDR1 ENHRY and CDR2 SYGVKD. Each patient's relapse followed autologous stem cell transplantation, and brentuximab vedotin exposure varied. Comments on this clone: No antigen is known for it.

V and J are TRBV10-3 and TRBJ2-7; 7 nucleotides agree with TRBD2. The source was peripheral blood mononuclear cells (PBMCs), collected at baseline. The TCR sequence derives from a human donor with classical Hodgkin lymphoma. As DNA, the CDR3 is TGTGCCATCAGTGGGTCGGGGCGGGAGAATAGCGAGCAGTACTTC. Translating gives CAISGSGRENSEQYF.